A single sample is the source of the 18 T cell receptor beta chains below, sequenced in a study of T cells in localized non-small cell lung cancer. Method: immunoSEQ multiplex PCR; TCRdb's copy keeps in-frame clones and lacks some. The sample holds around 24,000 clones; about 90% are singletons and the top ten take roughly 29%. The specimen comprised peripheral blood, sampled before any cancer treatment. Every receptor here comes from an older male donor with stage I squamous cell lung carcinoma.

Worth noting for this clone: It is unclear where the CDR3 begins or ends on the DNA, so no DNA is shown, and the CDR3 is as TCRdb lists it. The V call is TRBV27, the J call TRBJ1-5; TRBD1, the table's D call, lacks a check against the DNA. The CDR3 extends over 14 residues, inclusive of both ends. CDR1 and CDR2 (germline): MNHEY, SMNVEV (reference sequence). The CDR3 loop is CASSSSTGYQPQHF.

The CDR3 spells CASSRRQTSSTDTQYF. CDR3 sequence (DNA): TGTGCCAGTAGTAGAAGACAGACTTCTAGCACAGATACGCAGTATTTT. This chain uses TRBV19 with TRBJ2-3; D perhaps matches TRBD1 (5 bases). Germline V gene sequence: CDR1 LNHDA, CDR2 SQIVND (reference sequence). The CDR3 sequence is 16 residues long. V was clipped by 4 bases and J by 0 bases, with 14 bases between them.

CDR3 protein: CATSRDKGSTDTQYF. The CDR3 nucleotides read TGTGCCACCAGCAGAGATAAGGGGTCGACAGATACGCAGTATTTT. The chain recombines TRBV15 with TRBJ2-3, with D perhaps matching TRBD1 (5 bases). The CDR3 sequence is 15 residues long. Germline CDR1 is LNHNV and CDR2 is YYDKDF (reference sequence). Trimming took 0 bases from V and 3 from J, leaving 10 bases between them.

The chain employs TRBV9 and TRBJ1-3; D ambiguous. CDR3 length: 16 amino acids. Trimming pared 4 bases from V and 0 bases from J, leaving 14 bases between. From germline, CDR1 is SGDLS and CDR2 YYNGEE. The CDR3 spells CASSQRGLNSGNTIYF. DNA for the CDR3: TGTGCCAGCAGCCAAAGAGGGCTGAACTCTGGAAACACCATATATTTT.

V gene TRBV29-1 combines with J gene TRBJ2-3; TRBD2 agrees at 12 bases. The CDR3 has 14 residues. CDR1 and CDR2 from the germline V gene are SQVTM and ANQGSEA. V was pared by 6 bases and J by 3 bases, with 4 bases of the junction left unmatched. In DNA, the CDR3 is TGCAGCGTACAGACTAGCGGGGGAACAGATACGCAGTATTTT. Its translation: CSVQTSGGTDTQYF.

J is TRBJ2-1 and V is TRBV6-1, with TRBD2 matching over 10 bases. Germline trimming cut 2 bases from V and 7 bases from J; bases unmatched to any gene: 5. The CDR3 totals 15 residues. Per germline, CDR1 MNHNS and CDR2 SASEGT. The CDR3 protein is CASSESLAGVNEQFF. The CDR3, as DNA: TGTGCCAGCAGTGAAAGCCTAGCGGGAGTGAATGAGCAGTTCTTC.

CDR3 residues: CAISGGDTSYEQYF. CDR3 bases: TGTGCCATCAGTGGAGGGGACACTAGCTACGAGCAGTACTTC. The rearrangement uses TRBV10-3 and TRBJ2-7; D may be TRBD1 (6 bases). CDR3 length: 14 amino acids. V shed 4 bases and J shed 3 bases, with 13 bases lying between them. CDR1 ENHRY and CDR2 SYGVKD come from the germline V gene.

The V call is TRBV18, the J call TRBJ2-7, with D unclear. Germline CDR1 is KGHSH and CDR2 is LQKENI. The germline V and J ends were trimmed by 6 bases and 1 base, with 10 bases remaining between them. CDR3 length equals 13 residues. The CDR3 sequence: CASSPTESYEQYF. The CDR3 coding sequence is TGTGCCAGCTCTCCCACAGAGTCCTACGAGCAGTACTTC. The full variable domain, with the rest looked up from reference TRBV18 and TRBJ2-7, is NAGVMQNPRHLVRRRGQEARLRCSPMKGHSHVYWYRQLPEEGLKFMVYLQKENIIDESGMPKERFSAEFPKEGPSILRIQQVVRGDSAAYFCASSPTESYEQYFGPGTRLTVT.

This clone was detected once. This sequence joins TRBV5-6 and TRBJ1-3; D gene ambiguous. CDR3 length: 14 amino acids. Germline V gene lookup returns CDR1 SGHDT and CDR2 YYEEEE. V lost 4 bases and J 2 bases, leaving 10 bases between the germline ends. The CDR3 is CASSRTLPGNTIYF. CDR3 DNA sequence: TGTGCCAGCAGCAGGACGTTACCTGGAAACACCATATATTTT.

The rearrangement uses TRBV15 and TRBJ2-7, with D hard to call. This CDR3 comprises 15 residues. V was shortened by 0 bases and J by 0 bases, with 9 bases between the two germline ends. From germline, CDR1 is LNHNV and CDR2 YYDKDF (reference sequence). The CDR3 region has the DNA TGTGCCACCAGCAGAGAAGGATTGTTCTCCTACGAGCAGTACTTC. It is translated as CATSREGLFSYEQYF. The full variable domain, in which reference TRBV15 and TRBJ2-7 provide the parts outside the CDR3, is DAMVIQNPRYQVTQFGKPVTLSCSQTLNHNVMYWYQQKSSQAPKLLFHYYDKDFNNEADTPDNFQSRRPNTSFCFLDIRSPGLGDTAMYLCATSREGLFSYEQYFGPGTRLTVT.

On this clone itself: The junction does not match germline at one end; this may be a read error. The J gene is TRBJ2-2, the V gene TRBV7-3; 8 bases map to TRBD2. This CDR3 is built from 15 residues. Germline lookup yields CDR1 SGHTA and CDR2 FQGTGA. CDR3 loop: CASSFPGGNPGELFF. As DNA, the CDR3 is TGTGCCAGCAGCTTTCCGGGGGGGAACCCCGGGGAGCTGTTTTTT. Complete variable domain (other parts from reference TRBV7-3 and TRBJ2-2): GAGVSQTPSNKVTEKGKYVELRCDPISGHTALYWYRQSLGQGPEFLIYFQGTGAADDSGLPNDRFFAVRPEGSVSTLKIQRTERGDSAVYLCASSFPGGNPGELFFGEGSRLTVL.

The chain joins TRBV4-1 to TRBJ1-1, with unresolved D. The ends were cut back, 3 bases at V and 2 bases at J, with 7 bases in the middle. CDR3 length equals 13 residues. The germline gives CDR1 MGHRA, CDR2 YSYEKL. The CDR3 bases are TGCGCCAGCAGCCATCGAGTAAACACTGAAGCTTTCTTT. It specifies CASSHRVNTEAFF.

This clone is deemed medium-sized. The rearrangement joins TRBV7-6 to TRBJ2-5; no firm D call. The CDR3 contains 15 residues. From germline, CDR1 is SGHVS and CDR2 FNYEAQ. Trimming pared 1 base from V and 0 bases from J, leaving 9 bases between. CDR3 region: CASSLVRSYQETQYF. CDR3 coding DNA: TGTGCCAGCAGCTTAGTGAGGTCGTACCAAGAGACCCAGTACTTC.

The CDR3 nucleotides are TGTGCCAGCAGCGCCGGGACGGCTTATGGCTACACCTTC. Its protein is CASSAGTAYGYTF. V usage is TRBV9 and J usage is TRBJ1-2; D is perhaps TRBD1 (5 bases). The CDR3 loop spans 13 amino acids. With 3 bases removed from V and 5 bases from J, the gap between germline ends came to 11 bases. The germline gives CDR1 SGDLS, CDR2 YYNGEE.

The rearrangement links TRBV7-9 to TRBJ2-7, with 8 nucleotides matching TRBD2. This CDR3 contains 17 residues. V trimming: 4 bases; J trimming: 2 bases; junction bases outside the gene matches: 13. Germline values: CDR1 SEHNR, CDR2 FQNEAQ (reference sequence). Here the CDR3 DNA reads TGTGCCAGCAGCTCCCGAACCCAGCGGGGGAGTCCCTACGAGCAGTACTTC. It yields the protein CASSSRTQRGSPYEQYF.

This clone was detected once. The CDR3 region has the DNA TGCGCCAGCGCAAAAGGGTCGACTAATGAAAAACTGTTTTTT. This translates into CASAKGSTNEKLFF. The rearrangement uses TRBV5-1 and TRBJ1-4; D call uncertain. Germline V CDR1 and CDR2: SGHRS, YFSETQ. This CDR3 has 14 residues. V was pared by 7 bases and J by 2 bases, with 12 bases between.

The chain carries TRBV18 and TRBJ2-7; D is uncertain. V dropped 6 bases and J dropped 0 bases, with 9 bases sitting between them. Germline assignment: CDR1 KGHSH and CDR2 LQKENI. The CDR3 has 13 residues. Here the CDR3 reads CASSRTSSYEQYF. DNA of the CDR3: TGTGCCAGCTCCCGGACCTCCTCCTACGAGCAGTACTTC. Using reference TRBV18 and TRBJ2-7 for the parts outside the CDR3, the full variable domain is NAGVMQNPRHLVRRRGQEARLRCSPMKGHSHVYWYRQLPEEGLKFMVYLQKENIIDESGMPKERFSAEFPKEGPSILRIQQVVRGDSAAYFCASSRTSSYEQYFGPGTRLTVT.

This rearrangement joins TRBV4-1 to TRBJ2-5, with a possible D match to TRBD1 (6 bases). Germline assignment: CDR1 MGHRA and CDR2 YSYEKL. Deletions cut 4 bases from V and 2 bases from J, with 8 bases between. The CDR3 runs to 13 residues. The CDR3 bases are TGCGCCAGCAGCCGCGACAGGCAAGAGACCCAGTACTTC. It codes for CASSRDRQETQYF.